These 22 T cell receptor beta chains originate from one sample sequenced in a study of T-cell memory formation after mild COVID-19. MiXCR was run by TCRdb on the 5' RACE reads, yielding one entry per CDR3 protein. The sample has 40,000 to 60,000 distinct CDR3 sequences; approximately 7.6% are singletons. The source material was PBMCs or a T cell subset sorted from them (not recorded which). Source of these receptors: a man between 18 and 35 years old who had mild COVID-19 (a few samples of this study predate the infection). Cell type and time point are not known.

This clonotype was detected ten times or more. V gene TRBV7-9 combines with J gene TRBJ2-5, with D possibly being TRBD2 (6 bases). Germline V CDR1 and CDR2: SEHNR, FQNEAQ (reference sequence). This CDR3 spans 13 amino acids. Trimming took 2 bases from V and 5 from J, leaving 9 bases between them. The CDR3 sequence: CASSLQAGETQYF. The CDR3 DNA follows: TGTGCCAGCAGCTTACAGGCGGGGGAGACCCAGTACTTC. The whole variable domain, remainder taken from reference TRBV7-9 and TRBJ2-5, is DTGVSQNPRHKITKRGQNVTFRCDPISEHNRLYWYRQTLGQGPEFLTYFQNEAQLEKSRLLSDRFSAERPKGSFSTLEIQRTEQGDSAMYLCASSLQAGETQYFGPGTRLLVL.

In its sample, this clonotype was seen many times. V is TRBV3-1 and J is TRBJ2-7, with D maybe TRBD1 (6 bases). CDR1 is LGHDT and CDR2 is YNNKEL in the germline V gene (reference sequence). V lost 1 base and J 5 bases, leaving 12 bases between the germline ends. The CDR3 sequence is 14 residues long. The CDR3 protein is CASSQGSRGDEQYF. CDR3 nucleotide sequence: TGTGCCAGCAGCCAAGGAAGCAGGGGAGACGAGCAGTACTTC.

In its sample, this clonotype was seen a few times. In nucleotides, the CDR3 is TGTGCCAGCTCTGGACAGGGGAACACCGGGGAGCTGTTTTTT. Amino acids: CASSGQGNTGELFF. V and J are TRBV18 and TRBJ2-2; the match to TRBD1 covers 8 bases. The CDR3 loop spans 14 amino acids. V lost 6 bases to trimming and J lost 1 base; unmatched junction nucleotides: 1. Germline V gene lookup returns CDR1 KGHSH and CDR2 LQKENI.

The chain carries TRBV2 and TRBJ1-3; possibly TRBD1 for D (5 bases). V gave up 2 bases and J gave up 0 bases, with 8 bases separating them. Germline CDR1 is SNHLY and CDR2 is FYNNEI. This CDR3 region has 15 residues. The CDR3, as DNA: TGTGCCAGCAGTGAATCGGGGGGCTCTGGAAACACCATATATTTT. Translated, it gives CASSESGGSGNTIYF.

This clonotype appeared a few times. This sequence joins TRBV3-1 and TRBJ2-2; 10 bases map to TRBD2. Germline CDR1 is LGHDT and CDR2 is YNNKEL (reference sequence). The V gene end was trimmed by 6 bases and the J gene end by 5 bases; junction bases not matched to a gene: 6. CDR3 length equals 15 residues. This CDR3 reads CASRPLAGVTGELFF. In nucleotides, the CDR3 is TGTGCCAGCAGGCCTCTAGCGGGGGTAACCGGGGAGCTGTTTTTT.

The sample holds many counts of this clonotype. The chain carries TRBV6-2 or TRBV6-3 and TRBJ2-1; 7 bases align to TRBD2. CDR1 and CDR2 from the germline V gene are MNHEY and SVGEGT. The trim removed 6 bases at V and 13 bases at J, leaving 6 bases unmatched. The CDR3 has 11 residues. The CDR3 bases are TGTGCCAGCAGCTACGAGCGGGATCAGTTCTTC. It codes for CASSYERDQFF.

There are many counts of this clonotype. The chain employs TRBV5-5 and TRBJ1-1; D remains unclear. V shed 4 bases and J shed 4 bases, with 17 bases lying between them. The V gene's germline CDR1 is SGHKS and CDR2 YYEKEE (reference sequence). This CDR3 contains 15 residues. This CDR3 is CASSPGPPGGTEAFF. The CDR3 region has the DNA TGTGCCAGCAGCCCTGGCCCTCCGGGTGGCACTGAAGCTTTCTTT.

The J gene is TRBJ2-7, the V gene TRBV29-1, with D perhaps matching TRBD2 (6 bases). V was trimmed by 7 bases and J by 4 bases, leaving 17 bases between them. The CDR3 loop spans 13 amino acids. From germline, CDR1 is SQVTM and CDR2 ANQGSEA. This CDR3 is CSAWDGRGYEQYF. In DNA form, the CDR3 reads TGCAGCGCCTGGGACGGGAGAGGGTACGAGCAGTACTTC.

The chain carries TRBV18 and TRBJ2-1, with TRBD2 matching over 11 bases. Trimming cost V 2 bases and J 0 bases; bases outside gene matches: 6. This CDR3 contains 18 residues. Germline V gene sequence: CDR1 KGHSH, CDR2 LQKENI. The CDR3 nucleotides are TGTGCCAGCTCACCATTCACTAGCGGGAGTACCTCCTACAATGAGCAGTTCTTC. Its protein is CASSPFTSGSTSYNEQFF.

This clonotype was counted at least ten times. CDR3 amino acids: CASSMEWNSPLHF. CDR3 nucleotides: TGTGCCAGTTCTATGGAGTGGAATTCACCCCTCCACTTT. V gene TRBV6-5 combines with J gene TRBJ1-6; D is unclear. The CDR3 is made up of 13 amino acids. Trimming left V 9 bases short and J 7 bases short, with 13 bases between. Germline loops: CDR1 MNHEY, CDR2 SVGAGI.

CDR3 region: CASSQDLGALYEQYV. The CDR3 bases are TGTGCCAGCAGCCAAGATCTCGGGGCCCTCTACGAGCAGTACGTC. V gene TRBV3-1 combines with J gene TRBJ2-7; TRBD1 or TRBD2 may be the D gene (5 bases each). The CDR3 loop spans 15 amino acids. V lost 0 bases and J lost 3, with 12 bases in between. Germline V gives CDR1 LGHDT, CDR2 YNNKEL (reference sequence).

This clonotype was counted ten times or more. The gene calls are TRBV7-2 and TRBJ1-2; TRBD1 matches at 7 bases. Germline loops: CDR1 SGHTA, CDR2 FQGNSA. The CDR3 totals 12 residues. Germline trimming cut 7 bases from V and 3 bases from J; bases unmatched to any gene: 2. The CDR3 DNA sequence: TGTGCCAGCAACGGACAGGACTATGGCTACACCTTC. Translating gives CASNGQDYGYTF.

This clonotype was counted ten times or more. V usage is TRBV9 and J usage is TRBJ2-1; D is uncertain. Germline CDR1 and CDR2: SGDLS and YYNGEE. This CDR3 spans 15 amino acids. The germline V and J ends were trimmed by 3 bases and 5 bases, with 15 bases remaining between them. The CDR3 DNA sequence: TGTGCCAGCAGCGCCGACCCCCTTAGCAACAATGAGCAGTTCTTC. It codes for CASSADPLSNNEQFF.

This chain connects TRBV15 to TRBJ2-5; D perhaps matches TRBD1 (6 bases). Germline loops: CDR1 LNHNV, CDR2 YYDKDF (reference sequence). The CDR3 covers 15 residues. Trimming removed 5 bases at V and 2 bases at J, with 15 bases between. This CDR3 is CATSVDRRPQETQYF. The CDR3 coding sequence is TGTGCCACCAGCGTTGACAGGAGACCTCAAGAGACCCAGTACTTC.

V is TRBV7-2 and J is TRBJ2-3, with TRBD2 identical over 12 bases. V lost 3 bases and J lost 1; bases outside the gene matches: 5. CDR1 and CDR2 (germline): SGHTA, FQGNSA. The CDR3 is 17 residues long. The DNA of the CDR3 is TGTGCCAGCAGCTTCCGACTAGCGGGGGACCGCACAGATACGCAGTATTTT. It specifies CASSFRLAGDRTDTQYF.

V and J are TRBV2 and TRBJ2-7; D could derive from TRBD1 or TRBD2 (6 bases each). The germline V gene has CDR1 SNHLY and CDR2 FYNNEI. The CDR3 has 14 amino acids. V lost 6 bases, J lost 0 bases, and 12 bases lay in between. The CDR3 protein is CASRGGVFSYEQYF. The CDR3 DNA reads TGTGCCAGCAGGGGGGGCGTATTCTCCTACGAGCAGTACTTC.

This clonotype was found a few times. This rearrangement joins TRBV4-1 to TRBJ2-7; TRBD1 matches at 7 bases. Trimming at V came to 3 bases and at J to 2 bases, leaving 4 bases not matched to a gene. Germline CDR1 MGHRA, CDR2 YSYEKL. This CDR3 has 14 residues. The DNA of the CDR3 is TGCGCCAGCAGCCAGCCGGGACAGACCTACGAGCAGTACTTC. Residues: CASSQPGQTYEQYF.

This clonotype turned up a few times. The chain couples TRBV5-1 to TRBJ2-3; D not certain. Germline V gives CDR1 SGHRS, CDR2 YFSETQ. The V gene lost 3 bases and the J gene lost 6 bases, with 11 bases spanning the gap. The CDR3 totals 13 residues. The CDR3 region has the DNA TGCGCCAGCAGCTCCCTCCCCTCTGATACGCAGTATTTT. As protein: CASSSLPSDTQYF.

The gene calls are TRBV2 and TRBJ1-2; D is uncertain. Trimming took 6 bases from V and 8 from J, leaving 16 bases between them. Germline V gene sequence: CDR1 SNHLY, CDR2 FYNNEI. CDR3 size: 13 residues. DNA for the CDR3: TGTGCCAGCAGCTACACGGACTTAACGGGCTACACCTTC. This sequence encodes CASSYTDLTGYTF.

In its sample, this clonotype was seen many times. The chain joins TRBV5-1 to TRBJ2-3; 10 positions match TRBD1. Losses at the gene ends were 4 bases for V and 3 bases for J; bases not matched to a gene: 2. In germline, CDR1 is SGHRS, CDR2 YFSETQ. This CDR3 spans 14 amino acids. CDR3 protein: CASSGGQGTDTQYF. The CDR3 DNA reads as TGCGCCAGCAGCGGGGGACAGGGGACAGATACGCAGTATTTT.

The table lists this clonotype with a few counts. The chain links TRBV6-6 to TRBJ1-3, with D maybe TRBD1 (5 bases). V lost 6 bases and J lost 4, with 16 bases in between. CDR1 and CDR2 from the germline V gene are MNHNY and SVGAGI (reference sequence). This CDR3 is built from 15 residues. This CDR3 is CASSSAGGIGNTIYF. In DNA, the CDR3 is TGTGCCAGCAGCTCCGCGGGGGGAATCGGAAACACCATATATTTT.

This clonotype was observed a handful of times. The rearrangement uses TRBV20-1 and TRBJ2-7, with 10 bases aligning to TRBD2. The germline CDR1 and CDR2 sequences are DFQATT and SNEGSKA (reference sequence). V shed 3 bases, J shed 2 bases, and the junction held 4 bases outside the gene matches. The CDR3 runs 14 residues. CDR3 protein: CSARGLAGAYEQYV. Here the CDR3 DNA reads TGCAGTGCTAGGGGTCTAGCGGGGGCCTACGAGCAGTACGTC.